The next 31 T cell receptor beta chains were all read from a single sample in a study of OX40 agonist ivuxolimab in advanced cancers. Sequenced by immunoSEQ multiplex PCR; TCRdb stores in-frame clones only, minus some. The sample lists some 95,000 clones; approximately 86% were seen once. The sample in question was CD4+ or CD8+ T cells sorted from blood, obtained in a trial of the OX40 agonist ivuxolimab. Every receptor here comes from an adult with an advanced solid tumor such as melanoma, head and neck, liver or kidney cancer.

In its sample, this clone was seen a few times. The chain carries TRBV19 and TRBJ2-4; D unclear. This CDR3 spans 11 amino acids. The ends were cut back, 6 bases at V and 9 bases at J, with 9 bases in the middle. Germline values: CDR1 LNHDA, CDR2 SQIVND (reference sequence). The CDR3, as DNA: TGTGCCAGTAGGGGATCAATCATTCAGTACTTC. Translation: CASRGSIIQYF.

This rearrangement joins TRBV7-9 to TRBJ1-1; no firm D call. The CDR3 is 14 residues long. The ends were cut back, 0 bases at V and 5 bases at J, with 10 bases in the middle. Germline CDR1 and CDR2: SEHNR and FQNEAQ (reference sequence). The CDR3: CASSLARFRTEAFF. CDR3 in DNA: TGTGCCAGCAGCTTAGCCAGGTTTAGAACTGAAGCTTTCTTT.

The chain joins TRBV6-1 to TRBJ2-1; D gene unclear. The CDR3 has 15 residues. V lost 1 base, J lost 3 bases, and 10 bases lay in between. Germline loops: CDR1 MNHNS, CDR2 SASEGT. DNA of the CDR3: TGTGCCAGCAGTGAAGGCCTAACAGTCTACAATGAGCAGTTCTTC. Its translation: CASSEGLTVYNEQFF.

This chain joins TRBV27 and TRBJ2-1; TRBD2 matches at 10 bases. The CDR3 consists of 15 residues. V was clipped by 9 bases and J by 0 bases; unmatched bases: 5. Looked up from germline, CDR1 is MNHEY and CDR2 is SMNVEV (reference sequence). This CDR3 reads CASRTSGSSYNEQFF. The CDR3 region has the DNA TGTGCCAGTAGGACTAGCGGAAGCTCCTACAATGAGCAGTTCTTC.

A note on this clone: Germline is not matched at one junction end, which may reflect a read error. The chain is built from TRBV7-7 and TRBJ2-5, with D possibly being TRBD2 (5 bases). The CDR3 sequence is 14 residues long. Germline values: CDR1 SSHAT, CDR2 FNYEAQ (reference sequence). This CDR3 is CASSLGADQETQYF. For the CDR3, the DNA is TGTGCTAGCAGCTTAGGAGCGGACCAAGAGACCCAGTACTTC.

This clone was observed a few times. This sequence joins TRBV19 and TRBJ2-2, with a weak D call TRBD2 (6 bases). V shed 6 bases and J shed 1 base, with 9 bases lying between them. The CDR3 has 14 residues. Per the germline V gene, CDR1 is LNHDA and CDR2 is SQIVND (reference sequence). DNA for the CDR3: TGTGCCAGTAGGGATAGCGGGAACACCGGGGAGCTGTTTTTT. Translating gives CASRDSGNTGELFF.

This chain connects TRBV27 to TRBJ2-2, with D perhaps TRBD2 (5 bases). Trimming took off 0 bases at V and 2 bases at J, with 10 bases between the two ends. The CDR3 has 16 amino acids. Germline V gene lookup returns CDR1 MNHEY and CDR2 SMNVEV (reference sequence). CDR3 sequence (DNA): TGTGCCAGCAGTTTATCCGAAGGACTTAACACCGGGGAGCTGTTTTTT. Translation: CASSLSEGLNTGELFF.

This rearrangement joins TRBV5-4 to TRBJ1-1; the D is unclear. The CDR3 runs to 14 residues. The ends were cut back, 0 bases at V and 1 base at J, with 7 bases in the middle. CDR1 and CDR2 (germline): SGHNT, YYREEE (reference sequence). CDR3 nucleotides: TGTGCCAGCAGCTTGGAGTGGGGGAACACTGAAGCTTTCTTT. It translates to CASSLEWGNTEAFF.

The chain is built from TRBV9 and TRBJ1-6, with 8 bases matching TRBD1. The length of the CDR3 is 14 residues. CDR1 is SGDLS, CDR2 YYNGEE, per germline. V shed 2 bases and J 6 bases; nucleotides not matched to a gene: 1. CDR3 amino acids: CASSVGQANSPLHF. The CDR3 nucleotides are TGTGCCAGCAGCGTGGGACAGGCTAATTCACCCCTCCACTTT. The full variable domain, with the rest looked up from reference TRBV9 and TRBJ1-6, is DSGVTQTPKHLITATGQRVTLRCSPRSGDLSVYWYQQSLDQGLQFLIQYYNGEERAKGNILERFSAQQFPDLHSELNLSSLELGDSALYFCASSVGQANSPLHFGNGTRLTVT.

V usage is TRBV9 and J usage is TRBJ2-1, with TRBD2 identical over 7 bases. Losses at the gene ends were 1 base for V and 2 bases for J; bases not matched to a gene: 6. The V gene's germline CDR1 is SGDLS and CDR2 YYNGEE. CDR3 size: 16 residues. The DNA of the CDR3 is TGTGCCAGCAGCGTACTCGGGGGAGGGACCTACAATGAGCAGTTCTTC. Translating it yields CASSVLGGGTYNEQFF.

This clone has a single count. The chain links TRBV28 to TRBJ2-2; no clear D gene. The length of the CDR3 is 11 residues. V was clipped by 7 bases and J by 7 bases, with 7 bases between them. Germline CDR1 and CDR2: MDHEN and SYDVKM. This CDR3 is CASTPNGELFF. The CDR3 nucleotides are TGTGCCAGCACCCCGAACGGGGAGCTGTTTTTT. The full variable domain, with the rest looked up from reference TRBV28 and TRBJ2-2, is DVKVTQSSRYLVKRTGEKVFLECVQDMDHENMFWYRQDPGLGLRLIYFSYDVKMKEKGDIPEGYSVSREKKERFSLILESASTNQTSMYLCASTPNGELFFGEGSRLTVL.

In the case of this clone: The junction departs from germline at one end; a sequencing error may be responsible. The J gene is TRBJ2-2, the V gene TRBV7-3, with 7 nucleotides matching TRBD1. CDR1 and CDR2 from the germline V gene are SGHTA and FQGTGA. This CDR3 has 17 residues. The CDR3: CASSPTTDRAKTGELFF. The CDR3, as DNA: TGTGCCAGCAGCCCTACCACCGACAGGGCGAAAACCGGGGAGCTGTTTTTT.

The rearrangement joins TRBV7-9 to TRBJ1-4; a possible D gene is TRBD1 (5 bases). Trimming took off 3 bases at V and 4 bases at J, with 18 bases between the two ends. CDR1 is SEHNR, CDR2 FQNEAQ, per germline (reference sequence). This CDR3 comprises 17 residues. The CDR3 region is CASSLGTDPALNEKLFF. The CDR3 coding sequence is TGTGCCAGCAGCTTGGGGACCGACCCTGCCCTTAATGAAAAACTGTTTTTT. Looking up the rest from reference TRBV7-9 and TRBJ1-4 gives the full variable domain: DTGVSQNPRHKITKRGQNVTFRCDPISEHNRLYWYRQTLGQGPEFLTYFQNEAQLEKSRLLSDRFSAERPKGSFSTLEIQRTEQGDSAMYLCASSLGTDPALNEKLFFGSGTQLSVL.

CDR3 loop: CASTRTSSNTEAFF. For the CDR3, the DNA is TGTGCCAGCACCCGTACCAGTTCAAACACTGAAGCTTTCTTT. This chain connects TRBV2 to TRBJ1-1, with D hard to call. V shed 7 bases and J shed 2 bases, with 14 bases lying between them. Germline CDR1 and CDR2: SNHLY and FYNNEI. The CDR3 is 14 amino acids. Combining the CDR3 with reference TRBV2 and TRBJ1-1 gives the whole variable domain EPEVTQTPSHQVTQMGQEVILRCVPISNHLYFYWYRQILGQKVEFLVSFYNNEISEKSEIFDDQFSVERPDGSNFTLKIRSTKLEDSAMYFCASTRTSSNTEAFFGQGTRLTVV.

The chain couples TRBV28 to TRBJ1-1, with 7 positions matching TRBD1. Germline-derived CDR1 and CDR2 are MDHEN and SYDVKM. Trimming at V came to 6 bases and at J to 10 bases, leaving 17 bases not matched to a gene. The CDR3 is 15 residues long. CDR3 region: CASRLRDRSTKGAFF. CDR3 nucleotides: TGTGCCAGCAGGCTCCGGGACAGATCTACCAAGGGAGCTTTCTTT.

This clone was picked up one time. This CDR3 reads CASTMRENTEAFF. DNA of the CDR3: TGCGCCAGCACCATGAGAGAGAACACTGAAGCTTTCTTT. This chain uses TRBV5-1 with TRBJ1-1; D remains ambiguous. The V end lost 6 bases, the J end lost 1 base, and 10 bases lay between the germline ends. The CDR3 is 13 residues long. CDR1 and CDR2 (germline): SGHRS, YFSETQ.

The chain links TRBV2 to TRBJ1-2; D is ambiguous. The CDR3 has 13 residues. From germline, CDR1 is SNHLY and CDR2 FYNNEI. V was trimmed by 2 bases and J by 3 bases, leaving 7 bases between them. The CDR3 loop is CASSERTDYGYTF. In nucleotides, the CDR3 is TGTGCCAGCAGTGAAAGGACGGACTATGGCTACACCTTC.

This chain connects TRBV5-4 to TRBJ2-3, with a possible D match to TRBD2 (6 bases). V shed 3 bases and J shed 3 bases, with 11 bases lying between them. Germline assignment: CDR1 SGHNT and CDR2 YYREEE (reference sequence). This CDR3 has 14 amino acids. The CDR3 coding sequence is TGTGCCAGCAGCTCGGGAGTGGGGACAGATACGCAGTATTTT. This sequence encodes CASSSGVGTDTQYF.

The rearrangement joins TRBV2 to TRBJ2-5; 8 nucleotides match TRBD1. Germline CDR1 and CDR2: SNHLY and FYNNEI. The J segment lost 5 bases and the V segment lost 7 bases, leaving 15 bases of the junction unmatched. The CDR3 has 16 amino acids. The CDR3 DNA follows: TGTGCCAGCACCCCGGCGGCCAGGGGGCATGGGGAGACCCAGTACTTC. This translates into CASTPAARGHGETQYF.

CDR3 DNA sequence: TGTGCCAGCAAGGGCGGGCCCCACGAGGGTGAGCAGTACTTC. Its translation is CASKGGPHEGEQYF. The rearrangement uses TRBV5-8 and TRBJ2-7; tentatively, D is TRBD2 (5 bases). The germline gives CDR1 SGHTS, CDR2 YDEGEE. The CDR3 sequence is 14 residues long. Trimming shortened V by 6 bases and J by 7 bases, and 20 bases separated the two germline ends.

The chain recombines TRBV2 with TRBJ1-5, with TRBD1 as a possible D gene (5 bases). The V and J ends lost 11 bases and 2 bases respectively, with 13 bases between them. The V gene's germline CDR1 is SNHLY and CDR2 FYNNEI. The length of the CDR3 is 13 residues. CDR3 sequence reads: CASRGDGNQPQHF. The CDR3 nucleotides read TGTGCCTCCCGGGGGGATGGCAATCAGCCCCAGCATTTT.

The chain uses TRBV18 and TRBJ2-3, with unresolved D. CDR3 length equals 16 residues. Trimming pared 0 bases from V and 1 base from J, leaving 11 bases between. Germline-derived CDR1 and CDR2 are KGHSH and LQKENI. CDR3 in DNA: TGTGCCAGCTCACCACCCGCAGAGAGAGGCACAGATACGCAGTATTTT. Translation: CASSPPAERGTDTQYF.

This clone has just one count. V gene TRBV5-4 combines with J gene TRBJ2-2; 14 bases align to TRBD2. This CDR3 is 15 amino acids long. Per germline, CDR1 SGHNT and CDR2 YYREEE (reference sequence). V gave up 6 bases and J gave up 12 bases; unmatched junction bases: 10. The CDR3, as DNA: TGTGCCAGCACGACGGGACTAGCGGGAGAAGGGAAGCTGTTTTTT. The encoded protein is CASTTGLAGEGKLFF. The full variable domain, in which reference TRBV5-4 and TRBJ2-2 provide the parts outside the CDR3, is ETGVTQSPTHLIKTRGQQVTLRCSSQSGHNTVSWYQQALGQGPQFIFQYYREEENGRGNFPPRFSGLQFPNYSSELNVNALELDDSALYLCASTTGLAGEGKLFFGEGSRLTVL.

The CDR3 protein is CASSWGSGEQYF. CDR3 nucleotide sequence: TGTGCCAGCAGCTGGGGCTCTGGCGAGCAGTACTTC. The chain uses TRBV5-6 and TRBJ2-7, with D possibly matching TRBD1 (5 bases). The germline V and J ends were trimmed by 3 bases and 6 bases, with 10 bases remaining between them. This CDR3 spans 12 amino acids. Germline V CDR1 and CDR2: SGHDT, YYEEEE.

The J gene is TRBJ1-3, the V gene TRBV9; D gene unclear. V was pared by 3 bases and J by 0 bases, with 4 bases between. CDR3 length equals 13 residues. Germline V CDR1 and CDR2: SGDLS, YYNGEE. CDR3 amino acids: CASSGSSGNTIYF. CDR3 nucleotide sequence: TGTGCCAGCAGCGGTAGCTCTGGAAACACCATATATTTT.

The V and J genes are TRBV5-6 and TRBJ2-1, with unresolved D. CDR3 length: 14 residues. V was pared by 5 bases and J by 1 base, with 10 bases between. From germline, CDR1 is SGHDT and CDR2 YYEEEE. The CDR3, as DNA: TGTGCCAGCAGGGGCGTAGGGTCCTACAATGAGCAGTTCTTC. Encoded protein: CASRGVGSYNEQFF.

The chain couples TRBV7-2 to TRBJ2-2, with 12 positions matching TRBD2. CDR3 length: 15 residues. With 6 bases clipped from V and 4 bases from J, the junction kept 3 bases outside the gene matches. The germline gives CDR1 SGHTA, CDR2 FQGNSA. The CDR3 bases are TGTGCCAGCAGTAGGACTAGCGGGATCACCGGGGAGCTGTTTTTT. It translates to CASSRTSGITGELFF.

As to this clone: At the DNA level, this CDR3 is encoded by other sequences in the same sample as well. The chain's CDR3 is CASTDRASGANVLTF. CDR3 nucleotides: TGTGCCAGTACGGACAGGGCCTCTGGGGCCAACGTCCTGACTTTC. V is TRBV19 and J is TRBJ2-6; 8 bases align to TRBD1. The CDR3 has 15 amino acids. The V segment lost 7 bases and the J segment 0 bases; nucleotides outside the gene matches: 2. CDR1 is LNHDA and CDR2 is SQIVND in the germline V gene (reference sequence).

V gene TRBV11-3 combines with J gene TRBJ2-1; 10 nucleotides line up with TRBD2. With V trimmed by 0 bases and J by 6 bases, 5 bases remained unmatched. The CDR3 covers 16 residues. The germline CDR1 and CDR2 sequences are SGHNT and YENEEA. In DNA form, the CDR3 reads TGTGCCAGCAGCTTAGATTCCAGCGGGAGGGCCAATGAGCAGTTCTTC. It yields the protein CASSLDSSGRANEQFF.

The rearrangement joins TRBV2 to TRBJ1-2; perhaps TRBD1 as D (6 bases). Germline-derived CDR1 and CDR2 are SNHLY and FYNNEI. The CDR3 spans 12 residues. Trimming took 11 bases from V and 2 from J, leaving 12 bases between them. CDR3 sequence reads: CASDTGNYGYTF. The CDR3 DNA reads TGTGCCTCCGACACAGGGAACTATGGCTACACCTTC.

The chain is built from TRBV19 and TRBJ1-1; D perhaps matches TRBD1 (5 bases). Trimming stripped 9 bases from V and 2 bases from J, with 13 bases between. From germline, CDR1 is LNHDA and CDR2 SQIVND (reference sequence). The CDR3 is made up of 13 amino acids. Here the CDR3 DNA reads TGTGCCAGCGCTTTAGGGGTAAACACTGAAGCTTTCTTT. Translated, it gives CASALGVNTEAFF.